This T cell receptor (beta chain) was identified during a study of PD-1 blockade in classical Hodgkin lymphoma (dated by TCRdb to about 2020). Broadly, across the study: Nivolumab dosing was 3 mg/kg intravenously every 2 weeks, continuing until either disease progression or unacceptable toxicity. To define a peripheral blood immune signature of response to PD-1 blockade in classical Hodgkin lymphoma, the study combined TCR beta sequencing with CyTOF. Paper-wide results and their limitations: Trial patients achieving complete response had baseline diversity similar to newly diagnosed patients, whereas partial responders and progressors had significantly lower diversity. The study was restricted to a single clinical trial cohort, and the causes of repertoire differences, possibly disease activity or prior therapy, were left undefined. Patients starting nivolumab less than 1 year after ASCT had lower diversity and were excluded from later analyses to avoid confounding by immune reconstitution. Baseline TCR diversity was reported as lower in newly diagnosed patients than in healthy donors, and lower still in relapsed/refractory patients. By C4D1, a significant rise was seen in CD4+ TCR diversity but not in CD8+ TCR diversity (p=0.0027 vs p=0.16), and the rise was most apparent among complete responders (p=0.02).

Genomic DNA was isolated using the Qiagen DNeasy kit from unsorted PBMCs as well as from negatively selected CD4+ and CD8+ fractions. Amplification of TCR beta CDR3 regions was done by immunoSEQ multiplex PCR with primers that anneal to V and J segments. A synthetic immune receptor repertoire was used to minimize amplification bias, and any remaining bias was removed computationally after sequencing. The study's own analysis went as follows. Custom Python scripts were used to quantify repertoire diversity as the Shannon entropy index. The unsorted, CD4+ and CD8+ repertoires were each analyzed separately, with the exception of combined analyses, where CD4+ and CD8+ sequences were merged in silico. Clonal expansion was defined as at least a 2-fold frequency increase after treatment relative to C1D1, with a pseudocount of 0.5 for undetected baseline clones. Singleton clones were defined as clones with 0 or 1 copy at C1D1, and non-singleton clones were defined as clones with 2 or more copies. Clones expanded in unsorted samples were labelled as CD4+, CD8+ or unknown by matching protein sequences in sorted samples from the same patient. Diversity changes from C1D1 to C4D1 were tested in paired samples using Wilcoxon tests. TCRdb mirrors the immuneACCESS table, restricted to in-frame sequences. Some clones are absent from its copies; in checked studies, under half trace to an unresolved V gene, and the reason for the others is unknown. V and J calls and clone size are as listed in that table; D and trimming were resolved from the DNA. This sample has tens of thousands of clones in its table, and nearly 90% of those were observed once. The ten largest account for less than 9% of the sample.

The sample's time point label, in plain terms: cycle 4 day 1 (C4D1), after five to seven weeks of nivolumab. All trial patients had relapsed after autologous stem cell transplantation, with cohorts A, B and C differing in prior brentuximab vedotin exposure. The trial cohort included 45 to 65 patients with relapsed/refractory classical Hodgkin lymphoma, and each patient had a best overall response of complete response, partial response or progressive disease. Trial patients were treated with single-agent nivolumab in the multi-cohort phase II CheckMate 205 trial. Best overall response was determined by an independent review committee according to the 2007 International Working Group response criteria. Trial PBMCs were collected immediately before nivolumab initiation (C1D1) and during therapy at cycle 2 day 1 and cycle 4 day 1. After peripheral blood was drawn into 8 mL Vacutainer Cell Preparation Tubes, PBMCs were isolated by centrifugation and then cryopreserved.

V is pared back by 2 bases and J by 8 bases, with 23 bases lying between the germline termini. From the cysteine up to the phenylalanine, the CDR3 has a length of 17 residues. Here the CDR3 DNA is all that survives: 51 bases in frame from base 1. For CDR1 and CDR2, the germline V gene lists SGHDT and YYEEEE. In regard to this clone: There is no known antigen for this receptor. Base qualities were left out, and no much larger clone turns up one base away.

The sequence links TRBV5-6 to TRBJ2-4, with the D gene tentatively TRBD1 or TRBD2, based on 7 matching bases in each. This sample comprised peripheral blood mononuclear cells (PBMCs), obtained before the fourth cycle of nivolumab. This sequence was found in a human donor with classical Hodgkin lymphoma. The sequenced DNA: TGTGCCAGCAGCTTTGGGCTTGGGGAGGGGGCTGCGGACATTCAGTACTTC. This sequence encodes CASSFGLGEGAADIQYF.